This entry lists 3 T cell receptor beta chains sequenced from one sample in a study of radiation and T cells in renal cell carcinoma (dated by TCRdb to about 2020). The time point label here, explained by the study, means: blood 2 weeks post-SBRT. This specimen's treatment or condition label, interpreted: 15 Gy SBRT to primary tumor, nephrectomy 4 weeks later. The library was prepared using the immunoSEQ multiplex PCR assay. As stored in TCRdb, this immuneACCESS dataset retains in-frame rearrangements with V and J assigned. A fraction of the clones does not appear; measured against another copy, unresolved V genes explain less than half of the discrepancy, and the remainder lacks a known reason. The sample includes some 150,000 clones, with roughly 89% observed a single time. Over 10% of the sample is held by the ten biggest clonotypes. This sample comprised blood, obtained from a patient whose treatment included radiotherapy and nephrectomy. These TCRs come from a woman between 50 and 59 years old with renal cell carcinoma.

The chain employs TRBV6-6 and TRBJ2-1; 11 bases are a match to TRBD2. Germline CDR1 and CDR2: MNHNY and SVGAGI (reference sequence). This CDR3 has 14 amino acids. V dropped 6 bases and J dropped 4; count of bases not matched to a gene: 2. CDR3 sequence: CASRPSGGYNEQFF. The CDR3 DNA is TGTGCCAGCAGGCCTAGCGGGGGGTACAATGAGCAGTTCTTC.

This clone came up a few times. This chain joins TRBV19 and TRBJ1-1, with D unresolved. With 1 base removed from V and 4 bases from J, the gap between germline ends came to 4 bases. Germline V gene sequence: CDR1 LNHDA, CDR2 SQIVND (reference sequence). The CDR3 sequence is 12 residues long. In DNA, the CDR3 is TGTGCCAGTAGTATAGGTTTCACTGAAGCTTTCTTT. Its translation is CASSIGFTEAFF.

In this sample, this clone turned up a few times. The chain employs TRBV7-9 and TRBJ2-7; weak D call: TRBD2 (6 bases). CDR1 and CDR2 (germline): SEHNR, FQNEAQ (reference sequence). CDR3 length equals 13 residues. The V end was cut by 2 bases, the J end by 7 bases, with 12 bases between. CDR3 coding DNA: TGTGCCAGCAGCTTATTTTCCGCGGGAGAGCAGTACTTC. This codes for CASSLFSAGEQYF.